The 17 T cell receptor beta chains in this list originate from one sample, sequenced in a study of shared clonotypes between healthy human individuals. Sequencing was performed with immunoSEQ multiplex PCR; in TCRdb, only in-frame clones are kept and a portion is missing. Of hundreds of thousands of clones listed, about two thirds are singletons. The sample was memory CD4+ T cells sorted from blood. Subset denoted: CD45RA-negative fraction. The receptors were sampled from a woman in her thirties in good health.

The chain joins TRBV25-1 to TRBJ1-3; the D is unclear. The CDR3 extends over 13 amino acids. Germline assignment: CDR1 MGHDK and CDR2 SYGVNS. Trimming shortened V by 4 bases and J by 0 bases, and 4 bases separated the two germline ends. CDR3 bases: TGTGCCAGCAGTGCCAGCTCTGGAAACACCATATATTTT. This sequence encodes CASSASSGNTIYF. The entire variable domain, with the rest obtained from reference TRBV25-1 and TRBJ1-3, is as follows: EADIYQTPRYLVIGTGKKITLECSQTMGHDKMYWYQQDPGMELHLIHYSYGVNSTEKGDLSSESTVSRIRTEHFPLTLESARPSHTSQYLCASSASSGNTIYFGEGSWLTVV.

This chain connects TRBV7-2 to TRBJ2-1, with 9 bases identical to TRBD2. With 3 bases clipped from V and 4 bases from J, the junction kept 4 bases outside the gene matches. This CDR3 is built from 15 residues. Germline V gene sequence: CDR1 SGHTA, CDR2 FQGNSA. The CDR3 DNA is TGTGCCAGCAGCTTCGCTAGCGGGACTTACAATGAGCAGTTCTTC. Translation: CASSFASGTYNEQFF.

The chain couples TRBV28 to TRBJ2-7; 9 nucleotides line up with TRBD2. Germline CDR1 and CDR2: MDHEN and SYDVKM. This CDR3 comprises 13 residues. With V trimmed by 10 bases and J by 4 bases, 8 bases remained unmatched. The CDR3 DNA follows: TGTGCCACCGCGGGAGGGAAGTGGTACGAGCAGTACTTC. It yields the protein CATAGGKWYEQYF. The full variable domain, rest sourced from reference TRBV28 and TRBJ2-7, is DVKVTQSSRYLVKRTGEKVFLECVQDMDHENMFWYRQDPGLGLRLIYFSYDVKMKEKGDIPEGYSVSREKKERFSLILESASTNQTSMYLCATAGGKWYEQYFGPGTRLTVT.

The CDR3 nucleotides are TGTGCCAGCCACAGGGTGATGAACACTGAAGCTTTCTTT. Translating gives CASHRVMNTEAFF. This sequence joins TRBV7-9 and TRBJ1-1; the D gene is possibly TRBD1 (6 bases). Trimming stripped 8 bases from V and 0 bases from J, with 10 bases between. CDR3 length: 13 amino acids. Germline V gene lookup returns CDR1 SEHNR and CDR2 FQNEAQ (reference sequence). The complete variable domain, with remaining parts taken from reference TRBV7-9 and TRBJ1-1, reads DTGVSQNPRHKITKRGQNVTFRCDPISEHNRLYWYRQTLGQGPEFLTYFQNEAQLEKSRLLSDRFSAERPKGSFSTLEIQRTEQGDSAMYLCASHRVMNTEAFFGQGTRLTVV.

The chain is built from TRBV28 and TRBJ1-4; 10 nucleotides match TRBD1. Trimming removed 6 bases from V and 3 bases from J; junction bases left unmatched: 10. Germline CDR1 and CDR2: MDHEN and SYDVKM. This CDR3 has 17 residues. The CDR3 DNA reads as TGTGCCAGCAGCAGACCGGGACAGGGGCTATCTAATGAAAAACTGTTTTTT. This sequence encodes CASSRPGQGLSNEKLFF. The full variable domain, in which reference TRBV28 and TRBJ1-4 provide the parts outside the CDR3, is DVKVTQSSRYLVKRTGEKVFLECVQDMDHENMFWYRQDPGLGLRLIYFSYDVKMKEKGDIPEGYSVSREKKERFSLILESASTNQTSMYLCASSRPGQGLSNEKLFFGSGTQLSVL.

The V call is TRBV7-9, the J call TRBJ1-3; D perhaps matches TRBD1 (5 bases). The V gene's germline CDR1 is SEHNR and CDR2 FQNEAQ (reference sequence). Deletions cut 4 bases from V and 4 bases from J, with 11 bases between. The CDR3 spans 14 residues. DNA for the CDR3: TGTGCCAGCAGCTCTGGGGGTGTCGGAAACACCATATATTTT. Translated: CASSSGGVGNTIYF.

The rearrangement joins TRBV6-5 to TRBJ1-4, with TRBD1 identical over 7 bases. CDR1 is MNHEY, CDR2 SVGAGI, per germline. The junction had 4 bases not matched to a gene; V was cut back by 6 bases and J by 3 bases. The CDR3 loop spans 14 amino acids. CDR3 loop: CASRNRGSNEKLFF. The CDR3 nucleotides are TGTGCCAGCAGAAACAGGGGATCTAATGAAAAACTGTTTTTT.

The rearrangement joins TRBV11-3 to TRBJ2-1; TRBD2 is a possible D gene (5 bases). The ends were cut back, 2 bases at V and 4 bases at J, with 15 bases in the middle. Germline V gives CDR1 SGHNT, CDR2 YENEEA. CDR3 length equals 16 residues. The CDR3 coding sequence is TGTGCCAGCAGCTTAAATGGTGGCAGCGGTTACAATGAGCAGTTCTTC. It specifies CASSLNGGSGYNEQFF.

The genes are TRBV28 and TRBJ2-3; no reliable D call. V lost 6 bases and J 2 bases, leaving 15 bases between the germline ends. CDR3 length: 15 amino acids. Germline V gives CDR1 MDHEN, CDR2 SYDVKM. The CDR3 DNA is TGTGCCAGCAGCAATCCCTTGCTCCACACAGATACGCAGTATTTT. Residues: CASSNPLLHTDTQYF.

The V gene is TRBV5-8, the J gene TRBJ1-5; D is ambiguous. V was clipped by 2 bases and J by 4 bases, with 7 bases between them. Germline V gives CDR1 SGHTS, CDR2 YDEGEE. The CDR3 runs 13 residues. CDR3 nucleotide sequence: TGTGCCAGCAGCTTCGGCCGGAATCAGCCCCAGCATTTT. Its protein product is CASSFGRNQPQHF.

The J gene is TRBJ2-1, the V gene TRBV28, with 8 positions matching TRBD1. From germline, CDR1 is MDHEN and CDR2 SYDVKM. This CDR3 contains 15 residues. V was clipped by 6 bases and J by 2 bases; unmatched bases: 6. The CDR3, as DNA: TGTGCCAGCAGACCAGGGGGCTCGACCTACAATGAGCAGTTCTTC. Encoded protein: CASRPGGSTYNEQFF.

V and J are TRBV18 and TRBJ2-1; 8 nucleotides match TRBD2. Germline V CDR1 and CDR2: KGHSH, LQKENI. Germline trimming cut 7 bases from V and 4 bases from J; bases unmatched to any gene: 9. The CDR3 contains 15 residues. CDR3 region: CASFRGVAGYNEQFF. CDR3 in DNA: TGTGCCAGCTTTCGAGGAGTAGCGGGGTACAATGAGCAGTTCTTC.

This chain connects TRBV7-2 to TRBJ2-7; TRBD1 matches 9 bases. The length of the CDR3 is 15 residues. Trimming removed 5 bases from V and 1 base from J; junction bases left unmatched: 6. The germline CDR1 and CDR2 sequences are SGHTA and FQGNSA. The CDR3 region has the DNA TGTGCCAGCAGCCAAGGGACAGGGTTTTCCTACGAGCAGTACTTC. It is translated as CASSQGTGFSYEQYF.

This sequence joins TRBV7-9 and TRBJ1-1; no firm D call. Trimming removed 4 bases from V and 6 bases from J, with 15 bases in between. This CDR3 region has 14 residues. CDR1 and CDR2 from the germline V gene are SEHNR and FQNEAQ (reference sequence). In DNA form, the CDR3 reads TGTGCCAGCAGCTCCTCCCGGGCGGCGGCTGAAGCTTTCTTT. It yields the protein CASSSSRAAAEAFF.

This clone was seen a handful of times. Different DNA sequences within this sample yield the same CDR3. The gene calls are TRBV2 and TRBJ1-2; D is uncertain. Trimming cost V 2 bases and J 2 bases, with 9 bases left between them. CDR1 and CDR2 (germline): SNHLY, FYNNEI. The CDR3 sequence is 14 residues long. CDR3 sequence reads: CASSERGENYGYTF. The DNA for the CDR3 is TGTGCCAGCAGTGAACGTGGGGAGAACTATGGCTACACCTTC.

This chain joins TRBV4-2 and TRBJ1-1, with D uncertain. CDR1 is LGHNA and CDR2 is YNFKEQ in the germline V gene. The length of the CDR3 is 16 residues. The germline V and J ends were trimmed by 1 base and 6 bases, with 18 bases remaining between them. The CDR3 DNA reads as TGTGCCAGCAGCCAAGTGGCAGGTAGTGGCGTCGCTGAAGCTTTCTTT. Translated, it gives CASSQVAGSGVAEAFF.

The chain is built from TRBV30 and TRBJ1-3; 9 positions match TRBD1. The V gene's germline CDR1 is GTSNPN and CDR2 SVGIG (reference sequence). CDR3 length: 14 amino acids. Trimming took 5 bases from V and 0 from J; bases not matched to a gene: 2. The CDR3 sequence: CAWGQGRSGNTIYF. The DNA of the CDR3 is TGTGCCTGGGGACAGGGGCGCTCTGGAAACACCATATATTTT.